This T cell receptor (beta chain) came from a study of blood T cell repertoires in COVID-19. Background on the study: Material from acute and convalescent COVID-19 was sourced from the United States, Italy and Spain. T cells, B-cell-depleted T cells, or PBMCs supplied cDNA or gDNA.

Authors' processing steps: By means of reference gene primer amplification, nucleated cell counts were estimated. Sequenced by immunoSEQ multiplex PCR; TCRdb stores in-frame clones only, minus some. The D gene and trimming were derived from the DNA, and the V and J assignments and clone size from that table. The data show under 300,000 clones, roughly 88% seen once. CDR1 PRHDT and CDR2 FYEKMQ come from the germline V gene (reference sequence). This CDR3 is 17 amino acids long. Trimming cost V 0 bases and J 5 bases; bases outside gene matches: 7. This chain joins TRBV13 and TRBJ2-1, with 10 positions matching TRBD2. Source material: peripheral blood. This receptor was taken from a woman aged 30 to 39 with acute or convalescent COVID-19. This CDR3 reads CASSLGAAGGRNNEQFF. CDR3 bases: TGTGCCAGCAGCTTAGGAGCAGCGGGAGGGCGCAACAATGAGCAGTTCTTC. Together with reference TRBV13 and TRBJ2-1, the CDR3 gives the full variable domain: AAGVIQSPRHLIKEKRETATLKCYPIPRHDTVYWYQQGPGQDPQFLISFYEKMQSDKGSIPDRFSAQQFSDYHSELNMSSLELGDSALYFCASSLGAAGGRNNEQFFGPGTRLTVL.